The entry that follows covers one T cell receptor (beta chain) sequence. Clones were read by immunoSEQ multiplex PCR, and TCRdb kept only the in-frame ones, dropping some. The table shows 150,000 to 200,000 clones, with about 90% occurring only once. This record belongs to a study of blood T cell repertoires in COVID-19. CDR1 is KGHSH, CDR2 LQKENI, per germline. Losses at the gene ends were 4 bases for V and 4 bases for J; bases not matched to a gene: 7. This CDR3 contains 15 residues. The chain couples TRBV18 to TRBJ1-1, with 9 bases identical to TRBD1. The sequenced material came from PBMCs or T cells enriched from blood (not recorded which). The clonotype comes from a woman aged 18-35 years who had recovered from COVID-19. The CDR3: CASSHGTGRGTEAFF. The CDR3 coding sequence is TGTGCCAGCTCACACGGGACAGGGAGGGGCACTGAAGCTTTCTTT.